These T cell receptor beta chains were read from a single sample in a study of blood T cell repertoires in COVID-19. The data were produced by immunoSEQ multiplex PCR, yet TCRdb's version contains in-frame clones alone and is incomplete. The data contain roughly 360,000 clones, around 83% of them singletons. Input material: PBMCs or T cells enriched from blood (not recorded which). These receptors came from a woman aged 50 to 60 who had recovered from COVID-19. Both conserved end residues are part of each CDR3. D genes are given only for firm matches. Clone size is given for some rows only: seen once, a few or many times, or a class if the clone is expanded.

.	TRBV5-1	TRBJ2-5	.	CASSPPGGAEDF	TGCGCCAGCAGCCCCCCGGGTGGAGCGGAGGACTTC
.	TRBV25-1	TRBJ1-2	.	CASSEGEIGWYGYTF	TGTGCCAGCAGTGAGGGAGAGATTGGGTGGTATGGCTACACCTTC
.	TRBV7-9	TRBJ1-5	TRBD1	CASSYDYRGSNQPQHF	TGTGCCAGCAGTTATGATTACAGGGGTTCGAATCAGCCCCAGCATTTT
.	TRBV6-5	TRBJ2-2	TRBD1	CAIRTGNTGELFF	TGTGCCATTAGGACAGGGAACACCGGGGAGCTGTTTTTT
.	TRBV5-1	TRBJ1-2	.	CASSLDETGRRDYGYTF	TGCGCCAGCAGCTTGGATGAAACAGGGCGTCGGGACTATGGCTACACCTTC
.	TRBV9	TRBJ2-1	TRBD2	CASSVVGTTDNEQFF	TGTGCCAGCAGCGTAGTCGGGACTACGGACAATGAGCAGTTCTTC
.	TRBV7-9	TRBJ1-2	.	CASSLPQAPLGYTF	TGTGCCAGCAGCTTACCACAGGCACCTCTGGGCTACACCTTC
.	TRBV7-9	TRBJ1-1	TRBD1	CASSYDRGAEAFF	TGTGCCAGCAGCTATGACAGGGGCGCTGAAGCTTTCTTT
.	TRBV30	TRBJ1-1	TRBD1	CAWGRQGEGAEAFF	TGTGCCTGGGGACGACAGGGCGAGGGCGCTGAAGCTTTCTTT
.	TRBV28	TRBJ1-1	.	CASSPSQLQATAFF	TGTGCCAGCAGTCCATCCCAACTCCAGGCGACGGCTTTCTTT
.	TRBV2	TRBJ1-2	TRBD1	CAIPGQGFLGFGYTF	TGTGCCATCCCGGGACAGGGCTTTCTAGGGTTTGGCTACACCTTC
.	TRBV12-3/TRBV12-4	TRBJ1-2	.	CASSLTGYGYTF	TGTGCCAGCAGTTTGACGGGATATGGCTACACCTTC
few	TRBV7-6	TRBJ2-1	TRBD2	CASSSRLAGRSYNEQFF	TGTGCCAGCAGCTCAAGACTAGCGGGACGCTCCTACAATGAGCAGTTCTTC
.	TRBV6-5	TRBJ1-2	TRBD1	CASSYTTGDGYTF	TGTGCCAGCAGTTACACCACAGGGGATGGCTACACCTTC
.	TRBV5-1	TRBJ2-7	TRBD1	CASSSRGVTGGANSAAYEQYF	TGCGCCAGCAGCTCCCGTGGGGTGACAGGGGGCGCGAATTCGGCGGCCTACGAGCAGTACTTC
.	TRBV9	TRBJ1-3	.	CASSERPLTSSGNTIYF	TGTGCCAGCAGCGAGAGGCCGCTGACCAGCTCTGGAAACACCATATATTTT
.	TRBV6-5	TRBJ2-2	.	CATLPTRATGELFF	TGTGCCACCCTACCAACCCGCGCCACCGGGGAGCTGTTTTTT
few	TRBV5-8	TRBJ1-1	TRBD1	CASSTLGQVGGAFF	TGTGCCAGCAGCACGCTTGGACAGGTTGGAGGAGCTTTCTTT
few	TRBV5-1	TRBJ2-7	TRBD1	CASSLTGTGNEQYF	TGCGCCAGCAGCCTAACCGGGACAGGGAACGAGCAGTACTTC
.	TRBV30	TRBJ2-1	TRBD1	CAWSVGTGYSGEQFF	TGTGCCTGGAGCGTAGGGACAGGGTATTCGGGGGAGCAGTTCTTC
few	TRBV30	TRBJ2-3	TRBD2	CAWSRGLATDTQYF	TGTGCCTGGAGCCGGGGACTAGCCACAGATACGCAGTATTTT
.	TRBV5-4	TRBJ2-3	.	CASSPALRGDTQYF	TGTGCCAGCAGCCCGGCCCTTCGGGGGGATACGCAGTATTTT
.	TRBV5-1	TRBJ1-3	.	CASSSQTGNFGNTIYF	TGCGCCAGCAGCAGCCAAACAGGAAATTTCGGAAACACCATATATTTT
.	TRBV29-1	TRBJ2-1	.	CSVEWRGSRAKSSYNEQFF	TGCAGCGTTGAATGGCGAGGGTCGCGGGCCAAGAGCTCCTACAATGAGCAGTTCTTC
.	TRBV5-1	TRBJ1-3	TRBD1	CASSDSQGAGNTIYF	TGCGCCAGCAGCGACTCCCAGGGGGCTGGAAACACCATATATTTT
.	TRBV21-1	TRBJ1-1	.	CASSKIQGFVGEAFF	TGTGCCAGCAGCAAAATACAGGGGTTCGTGGGTGAAGCTTTCTTT
.	TRBV4-2	TRBJ1-2	TRBD1	CASSQRQGGYYGYTF	TGTGCCAGCAGCCAACGACAGGGGGGCTACTATGGCTACACCTTC
few	TRBV19	TRBJ1-6	.	CASSTTTRVSASGSPLHF	TGTGCCAGTAGTACTACCACGCGGGTCTCTGCCAGCGGATCACCCCTCCACTTT
once	TRBV7-2	TRBJ1-6	.	CASSLGQNNSPLHF	TGTGCCAGCAGCTTAGGACAGAATAATTCACCCCTCCACTTT
.	TRBV11-3	TRBJ2-2	.	CASSLARTDANTGELFF	TGTGCCAGCAGCTTGGCACGGACAGACGCGAACACCGGGGAGCTGTTTTTT
.	TRBV11-3	TRBJ2-7	.	CASSLAGSSYEQYF	TGTGCCAGCAGCCTCGCTGGGAGCTCCTACGAGCAGTACTTC
.	TRBV10-2	TRBJ1-6	.	CASSDSRLGPLSPLHF	TGCGCCAGCAGTGATAGTAGACTAGGCCCGCTTTCACCCCTCCACTTT
.	TRBV11-3	TRBJ2-3	TRBD1	CASSLRQGGDTQYF	TGTGCCAGCAGCTTGAGACAGGGGGGAGATACGCAGTATTTT
.	TRBV5-1	TRBJ2-1	TRBD1	CASSLAGGEGYNEQFF	TGCGCCAGCAGCTTGGCAGGGGGAGAAGGCTACAATGAGCAGTTCTTC
.	TRBV5-1	TRBJ1-1	TRBD1	CASSGTGPAATEAFF	TGCGCCAGCAGCGGGACAGGGCCTGCTGCCACTGAAGCTTTCTTT
.	TRBV6-2/TRBV6-3	TRBJ2-1	.	CASSYGARTASYNEQFF	TGTGCCAGCAGTTATGGGGCCAGGACAGCCTCCTACAATGAGCAGTTCTTC
.	TRBV9	TRBJ1-2	.	CASSVDQRQERYGYTF	TGTGCCAGCAGCGTAGACCAGAGACAGGAACGCTATGGCTACACCTTC
.	TRBV10-3	TRBJ2-1	.	CAISKGGGQGSYNEQFF	TGTGCCATCAGTAAAGGGGGGGGCCAGGGCTCCTACAATGAGCAGTTCTTC
.	TRBV10-3	TRBJ1-3	.	CAISDLGRGSGNTIYF	TGTGCCATCAGTGATCTGGGCAGGGGCTCTGGAAACACCATATATTTT
.	TRBV7-2	TRBJ2-2	TRBD1	CASSLHPGRGTGELFF	TGTGCCAGCAGCTTACATCCTGGCAGGGGGACCGGGGAGCTGTTTTTT